The subject of this entry is one TCR beta chain. The antigen remains unidentified. The data were taken from a study of post-analysis software for immune sequencing data. Study at large: Clinical courses comprised relapsing-remitting, secondary progressive and progressive-relapsing multiple sclerosis.

General study points: A significant reduction in normalized Chao1 diversity was observed in multiple sclerosis patients versus controls. Elevated frequency relative to controls characterized four to six TRBV segments in patients, TRBV5-6, TRBV5-1 and TRBV20-1 among them.

Incorporated into the TCR beta cDNA libraries were unique molecular identifiers, which served to reduce PCR and sequencing biases. Via MiXCR, TCRdb re-called the PCR reads, giving one row per CDR3 protein. The data contain 750,000 to 950,000 distinct CDR3 sequences, roughly 50% of them singletons. Germline V gives CDR1 SQVTM, CDR2 ANQGSEA. There are 14 residues in the CDR3. Trimming removed 1 base at V and 3 bases at J, with 11 bases between. Sequenced: blood. The rearrangement links TRBV29-1 to TRBJ2-3; D ambiguous. This receptor was obtained from a girl aged 5-17 years with multiple sclerosis. The CDR3 region is CSVEGAQRTDTQYF. DNA for the CDR3: TGCAGCGTTGAAGGGGCCCAGAGAACAGATACGCAGTATTTT.